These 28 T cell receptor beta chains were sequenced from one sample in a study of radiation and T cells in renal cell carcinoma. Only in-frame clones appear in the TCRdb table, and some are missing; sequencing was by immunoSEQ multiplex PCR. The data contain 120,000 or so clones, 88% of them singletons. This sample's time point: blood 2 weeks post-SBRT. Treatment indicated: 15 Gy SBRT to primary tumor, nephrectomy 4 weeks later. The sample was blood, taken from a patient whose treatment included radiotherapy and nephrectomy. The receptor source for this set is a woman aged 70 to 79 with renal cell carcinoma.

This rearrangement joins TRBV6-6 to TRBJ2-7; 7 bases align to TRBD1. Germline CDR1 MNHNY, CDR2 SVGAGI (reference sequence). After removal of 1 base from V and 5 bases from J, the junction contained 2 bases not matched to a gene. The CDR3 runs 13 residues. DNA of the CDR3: TGTGCCAGCAGTTACTTCACAGGGGACGAGCAGTACTTC. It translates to CASSYFTGDEQYF.

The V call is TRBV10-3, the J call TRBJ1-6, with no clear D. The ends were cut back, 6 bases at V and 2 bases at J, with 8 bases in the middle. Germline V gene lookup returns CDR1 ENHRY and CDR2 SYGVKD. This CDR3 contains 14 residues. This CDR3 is CAISREAYNSPLHF. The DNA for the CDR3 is TGTGCCATCAGCCGGGAGGCCTATAATTCACCCCTCCACTTT.

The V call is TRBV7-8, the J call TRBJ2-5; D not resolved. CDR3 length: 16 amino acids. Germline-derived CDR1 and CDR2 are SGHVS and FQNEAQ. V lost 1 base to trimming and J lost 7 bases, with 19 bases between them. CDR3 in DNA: TGTGCCAGCAGCTTAGACCGATTTACGGATTCGGGGACCCAGTACTTC. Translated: CASSLDRFTDSGTQYF.

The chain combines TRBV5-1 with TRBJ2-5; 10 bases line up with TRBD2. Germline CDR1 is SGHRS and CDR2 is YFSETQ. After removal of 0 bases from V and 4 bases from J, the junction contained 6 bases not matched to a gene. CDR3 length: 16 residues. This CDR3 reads CASSLGVAGGGETQYF. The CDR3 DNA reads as TGCGCCAGCAGCTTGGGTGTAGCGGGGGGAGGAGAGACCCAGTACTTC. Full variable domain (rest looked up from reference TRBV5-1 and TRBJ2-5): KAGVTQTPRYLIKTRGQQVTLSCSPISGHRSVSWYQQTPGQGLQFLFEYFSETQRNKGNFPGRFSGRQFSNSRSEMNVSTLELGDSALYLCASSLGVAGGGETQYFGPGTRLLVL.

The CDR3 DNA sequence: TGTGCCAGCAGTGGCACAGGGTACTCCTACGAGCAGTACTTC. It translates to CASSGTGYSYEQYF. The chain couples TRBV28 to TRBJ2-7; weak D call: TRBD1 (6 bases). The CDR3 sequence is 14 residues long. Deletions cut 5 bases from V and 0 bases from J, with 11 bases between. The germline CDR1 and CDR2 sequences are MDHEN and SYDVKM.

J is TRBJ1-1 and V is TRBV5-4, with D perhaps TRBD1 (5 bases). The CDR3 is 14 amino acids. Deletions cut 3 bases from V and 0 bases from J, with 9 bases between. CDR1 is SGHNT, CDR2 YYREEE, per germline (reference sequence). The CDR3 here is CASSSGGMNTEAFF. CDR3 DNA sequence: TGTGCCAGCAGCTCGGGGGGGATGAACACTGAAGCTTTCTTT.

The CDR3 region has the DNA TGTGCCTGGAGGGGGACGGTGGGCTCCTACGAGCAGTACTTC. Protein product: CAWRGTVGSYEQYF. The chain couples TRBV30 to TRBJ2-7; either TRBD1 or TRBD2 may supply D (5 bases each). The CDR3 has 14 amino acids. The germline gives CDR1 GTSNPN, CDR2 SVGIG (reference sequence). Trimming stripped 3 bases from V and 0 bases from J, with 12 bases between.

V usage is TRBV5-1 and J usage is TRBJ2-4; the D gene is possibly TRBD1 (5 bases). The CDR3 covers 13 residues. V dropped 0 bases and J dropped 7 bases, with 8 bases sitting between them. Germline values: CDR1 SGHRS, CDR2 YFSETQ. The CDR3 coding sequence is TGCGCCAGCAGCTTGGGCAGGGATAACATTCAGTACTTC. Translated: CASSLGRDNIQYF. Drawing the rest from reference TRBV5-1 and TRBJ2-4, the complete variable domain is KAGVTQTPRYLIKTRGQQVTLSCSPISGHRSVSWYQQTPGQGLQFLFEYFSETQRNKGNFPGRFSGRQFSNSRSEMNVSTLELGDSALYLCASSLGRDNIQYFGAGTRLSVL.

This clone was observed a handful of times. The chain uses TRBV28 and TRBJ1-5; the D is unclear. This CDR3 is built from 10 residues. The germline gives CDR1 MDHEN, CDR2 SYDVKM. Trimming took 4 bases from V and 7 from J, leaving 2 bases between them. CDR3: CASSSQPQHF. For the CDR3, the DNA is TGTGCCAGCAGTTCACAGCCCCAGCATTTT.

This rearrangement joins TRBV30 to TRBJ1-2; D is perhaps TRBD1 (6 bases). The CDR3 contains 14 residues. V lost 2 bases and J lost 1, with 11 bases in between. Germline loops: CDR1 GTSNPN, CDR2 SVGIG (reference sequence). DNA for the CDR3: TGTGCCTGGAGTCGAGGGGGGGGTAACTATGGCTACACCTTC. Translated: CAWSRGGGNYGYTF.

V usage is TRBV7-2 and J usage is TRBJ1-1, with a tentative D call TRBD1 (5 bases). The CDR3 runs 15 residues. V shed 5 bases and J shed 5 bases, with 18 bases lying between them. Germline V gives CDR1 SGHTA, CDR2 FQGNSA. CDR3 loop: CASSPNWGVPTEAFF. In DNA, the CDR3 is TGTGCCAGCAGCCCAAATTGGGGGGTCCCAACTGAAGCTTTCTTT.

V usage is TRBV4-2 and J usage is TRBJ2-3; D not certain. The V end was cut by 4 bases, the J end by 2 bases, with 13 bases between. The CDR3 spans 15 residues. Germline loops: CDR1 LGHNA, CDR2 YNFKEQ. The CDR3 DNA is TGTGCCAGCAGCCTTGGTGGCTCCGTCACAGATACGCAGTATTTT. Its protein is CASSLGGSVTDTQYF.

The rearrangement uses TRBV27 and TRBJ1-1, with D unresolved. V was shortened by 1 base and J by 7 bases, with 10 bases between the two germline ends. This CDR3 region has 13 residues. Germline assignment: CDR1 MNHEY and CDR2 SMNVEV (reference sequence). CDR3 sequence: CASSLLSGSEAFF. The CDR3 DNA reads TGTGCCAGCAGTTTATTGTCCGGGAGTGAAGCTTTCTTT.

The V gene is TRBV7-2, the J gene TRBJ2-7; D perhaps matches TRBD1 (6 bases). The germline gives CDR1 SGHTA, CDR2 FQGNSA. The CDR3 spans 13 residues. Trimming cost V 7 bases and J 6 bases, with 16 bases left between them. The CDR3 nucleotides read TGTGCCAGCACACCCTGGGGGCAGGGCGAGCAGTACTTC. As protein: CASTPWGQGEQYF. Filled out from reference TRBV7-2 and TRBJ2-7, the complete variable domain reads GAGVSQSPSNKVTEKGKDVELRCDPISGHTALYWYRQSLGQGLEFLIYFQGNSAPDKSGLPSDRFSAERTGGSVSTLTIQRTQQEDSAVYLCASTPWGQGEQYFGPGTRLTVT.

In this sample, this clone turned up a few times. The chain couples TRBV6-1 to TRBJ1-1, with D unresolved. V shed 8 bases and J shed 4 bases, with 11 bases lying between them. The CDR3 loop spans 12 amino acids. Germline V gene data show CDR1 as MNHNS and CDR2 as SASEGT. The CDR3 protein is CASGYLGTEAFF. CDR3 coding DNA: TGTGCCAGCGGATACTTGGGCACTGAAGCTTTCTTT.

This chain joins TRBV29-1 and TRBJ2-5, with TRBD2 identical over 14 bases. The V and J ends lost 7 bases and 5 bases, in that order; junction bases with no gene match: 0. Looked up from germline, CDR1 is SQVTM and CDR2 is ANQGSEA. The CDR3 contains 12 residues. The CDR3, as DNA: TGCAGCGGGACTAGCGGGGGGGAGACCCAGTACTTC. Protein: CSGTSGGETQYF. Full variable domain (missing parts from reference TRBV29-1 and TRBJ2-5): SAVISQKPSRDICQRGTSLTIQCQVDSQVTMMFWYRQQPGQSLTLIATANQGSEATYESGFVIDKFPISRPNLTFSTLTVSNMSPEDSSIYLCSGTSGGETQYFGPGTRLLVL.

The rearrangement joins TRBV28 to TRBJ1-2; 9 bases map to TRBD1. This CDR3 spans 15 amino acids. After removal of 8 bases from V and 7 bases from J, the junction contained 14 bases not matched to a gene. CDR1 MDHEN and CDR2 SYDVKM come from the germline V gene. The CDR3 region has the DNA TGTGCCAGCGGGCCACCACCGGGACAGGGCTCTGGCTACACCTTC. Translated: CASGPPPGQGSGYTF.

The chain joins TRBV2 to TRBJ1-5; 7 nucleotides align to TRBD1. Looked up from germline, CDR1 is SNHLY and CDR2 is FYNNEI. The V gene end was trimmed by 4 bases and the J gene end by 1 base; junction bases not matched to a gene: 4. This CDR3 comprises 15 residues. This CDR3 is CASSVEGASNQPQHF. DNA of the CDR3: TGTGCCAGCAGTGTGGAGGGGGCAAGCAATCAGCCCCAGCATTTT.

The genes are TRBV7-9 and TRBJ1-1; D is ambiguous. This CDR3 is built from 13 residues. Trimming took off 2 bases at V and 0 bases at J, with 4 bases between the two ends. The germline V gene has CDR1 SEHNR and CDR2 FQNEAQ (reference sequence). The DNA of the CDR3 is TGTGCCAGCAGCTTACAGATGAACACTGAAGCTTTCTTT. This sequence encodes CASSLQMNTEAFF.

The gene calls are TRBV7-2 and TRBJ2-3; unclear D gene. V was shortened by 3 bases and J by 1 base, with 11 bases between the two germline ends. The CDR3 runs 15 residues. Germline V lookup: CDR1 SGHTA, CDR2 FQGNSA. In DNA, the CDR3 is TGTGCCAGCAGCTTCCGGACGGACGGCACAGATACGCAGTATTTT. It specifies CASSFRTDGTDTQYF.

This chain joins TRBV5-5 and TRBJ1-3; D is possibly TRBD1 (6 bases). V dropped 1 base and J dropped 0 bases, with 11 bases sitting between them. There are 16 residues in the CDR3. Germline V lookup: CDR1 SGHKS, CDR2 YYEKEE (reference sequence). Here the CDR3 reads CASSLQGPRSGNTIYF. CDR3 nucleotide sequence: TGTGCCAGCAGCTTGCAGGGGCCCCGCTCTGGAAACACCATATATTTT. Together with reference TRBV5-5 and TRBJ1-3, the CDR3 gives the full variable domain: DAGVTQSPTHLIKTRGQQVTLRCSPISGHKSVSWYQQVLGQGPQFIFQYYEKEERGRGNFPDRFSARQFPNYSSELNVNALLLGDSALYLCASSLQGPRSGNTIYFGEGSWLTVV.

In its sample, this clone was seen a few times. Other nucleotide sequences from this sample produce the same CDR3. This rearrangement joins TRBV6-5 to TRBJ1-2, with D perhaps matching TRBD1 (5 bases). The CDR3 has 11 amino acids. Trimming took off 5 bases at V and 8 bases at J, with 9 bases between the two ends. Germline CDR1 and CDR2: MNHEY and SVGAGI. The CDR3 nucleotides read TGTGCCAGCAGTCCGGGGGGGGGCTACACCTTC. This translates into CASSPGGGYTF.

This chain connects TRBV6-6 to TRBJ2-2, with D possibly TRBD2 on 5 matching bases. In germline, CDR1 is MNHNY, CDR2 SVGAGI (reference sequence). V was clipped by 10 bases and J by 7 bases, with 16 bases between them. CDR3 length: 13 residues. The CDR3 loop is CAISHGGNGELFF. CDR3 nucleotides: TGTGCCATATCTCACGGAGGTAACGGGGAGCTGTTTTTT.

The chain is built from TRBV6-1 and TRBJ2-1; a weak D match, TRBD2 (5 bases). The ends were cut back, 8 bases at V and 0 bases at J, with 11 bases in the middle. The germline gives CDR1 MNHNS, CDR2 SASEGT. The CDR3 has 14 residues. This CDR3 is CASVQAGSYNEQFF. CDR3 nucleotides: TGTGCCAGCGTGCAGGCGGGCTCCTACAATGAGCAGTTCTTC.

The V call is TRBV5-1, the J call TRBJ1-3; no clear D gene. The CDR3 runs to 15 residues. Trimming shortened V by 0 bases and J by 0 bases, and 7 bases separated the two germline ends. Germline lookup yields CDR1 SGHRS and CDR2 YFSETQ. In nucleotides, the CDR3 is TGCGCCAGCAGCTTGGACATGCCCTCTGGAAACACCATATATTTT. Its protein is CASSLDMPSGNTIYF.

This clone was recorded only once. The CDR3 region is CASSPRVDSNQPQHF. The DNA for the CDR3 is TGTGCCAGCTCACCGAGGGTGGATAGCAATCAGCCCCAGCATTTT. J is TRBJ1-5 and V is TRBV18; D not certain. Germline V lookup: CDR1 KGHSH, CDR2 LQKENI. The CDR3 spans 15 residues. Deletions cut 3 bases from V and 0 bases from J, with 9 bases between.

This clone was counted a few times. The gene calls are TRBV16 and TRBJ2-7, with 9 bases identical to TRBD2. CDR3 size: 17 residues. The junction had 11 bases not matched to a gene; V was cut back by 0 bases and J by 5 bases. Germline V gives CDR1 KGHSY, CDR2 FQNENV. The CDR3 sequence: CASSQSRTSASPDEQYF. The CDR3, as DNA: TGTGCCAGCAGCCAATCGAGGACTAGCGCCTCCCCGGACGAGCAGTACTTC.

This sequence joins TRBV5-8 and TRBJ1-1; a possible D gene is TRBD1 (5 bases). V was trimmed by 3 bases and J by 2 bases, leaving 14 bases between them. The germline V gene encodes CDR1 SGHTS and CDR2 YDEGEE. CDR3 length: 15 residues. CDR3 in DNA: TGTGCCAGCAGCTCCGACGGGGGGTTTAACACTGAAGCTTTCTTT. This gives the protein CASSSDGGFNTEAFF.